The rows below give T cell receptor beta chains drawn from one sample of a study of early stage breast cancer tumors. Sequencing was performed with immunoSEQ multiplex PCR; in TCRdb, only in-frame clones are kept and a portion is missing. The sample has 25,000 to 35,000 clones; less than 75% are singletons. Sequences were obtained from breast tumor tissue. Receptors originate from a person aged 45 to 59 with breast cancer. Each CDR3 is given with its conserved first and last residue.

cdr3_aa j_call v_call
CASSLSRLALPYEQYF TRBJ2-7 TRBV5-6
CASRGTANTGELFF TRBJ2-2 TRBV6-6
CATLSKSSENTEAFF TRBJ1-1 TRBV10-3
CASSGGQRSYNEQFF TRBJ2-1 TRBV7-9
CASSIPSLAGGNGDTQYF TRBJ2-3 TRBV27
CASGGGPSYNEQFF TRBJ2-1 TRBV11-1
CASSQMRVTDTQYF TRBJ2-3 TRBV4-1
CASSQDIGSGANVLTF TRBJ2-6 TRBV5-4
CASSETEGVGVGFYEQYF TRBJ2-7 TRBV6-1
CASSATPADREEAFF TRBJ1-1 TRBV11-1
CASSVVTSGKYNEQFF TRBJ2-1 TRBV5-1